This T cell receptor (beta chain) was sequenced for a study of blood T cell repertoires in COVID-19. Overall study: Donors in the United States, Italy and Spain gave samples during acute or convalescent COVID-19. PBMCs, B-cell-depleted T cells, or T cells were the source of the cDNA or gDNA that made up the material.

Assay used: immunoSEQ multiplex PCR; TCRdb lists only in-frame clones, some missing. The sample has about 140,000 clones; around 89% are singletons. Material for sequencing was peripheral blood. The receptor's source is a woman of 80 years or more with acute or convalescent COVID-19.

CDR3 amino acids: CASSLGGTGYGYTF. CDR3 in DNA: TGCGCCAGCAGCTTGGGAGGGACAGGGTATGGCTACACCTTC. The chain carries TRBV5-1 and TRBJ1-2; 9 nucleotides match TRBD1. The V and J ends lost 0 bases and 5 bases, in that order; junction bases with no gene match: 2. Germline loops: CDR1 SGHRS, CDR2 YFSETQ. The CDR3 runs 14 residues.